Listed below are T cell receptor beta chains from one sample, sequenced in a study of cytomegalovirus exposure and HLA in healthy donors. Repertoires were generated with immunoSEQ multiplex PCR, while TCRdb's copy carries only in-frame clones and drops some. The specimen's table records 60,000 to 65,000 clones. Sequencing was carried out using PBMCs. These receptor sequences come from a woman younger than 30 in good health and CMV-seronegative. Both conserved end residues are part of each CDR3. A D gene is named only where the DNA matches it firmly.

>-|TRBV4-1|TRBJ2-1
CASSQDRTSSEQFF
TGCGCCAGCAGCCAAGATCGCACTAGCAGTGAGCAGTTCTTC
>-|TRBV6-5|TRBJ1-5
CASSAGGLSNQPQHF
TGTGCCAGCAGCGCAGGTGGACTTAGCAATCAGCCCCAGCACTTT
>-|TRBV4-1|TRBJ1-1
CASSPGVATEAFF
TGCGCCAGCAGCCCGGGGGTCGCCACTGAAGCTTTCTTT
>-|TRBV30|TRBJ2-5
CAWSAETQYF
TGTGCCTGGAGTGCGGAGACCCAGTACTTC
>-|TRBV18|TRBJ2-3
CASSPPRASASTDTQYF
TGTGCCAGCTCACCACCCCGGGCTAGCGCAAGCACAGATACGCAGTATTTT
>TRBD1|TRBV6-5|TRBJ1-2
CASSYRTGQPGYTF
TGTGCCAGCAGTTACCGGACAGGGCAACCTGGCTACACCTTC
>TRBD1|TRBV6-5|TRBJ2-7
CASSTRQGATEQYF
TGTGCCAGCAGTACCAGACAGGGGGCGACCGAGCAGTACTTC
>TRBD2|TRBV11-3|TRBJ2-7
CASSEGGGTYEQYF
TGTGCCAGCAGCGAAGGCGGGGGTACCTACGAGCAGTACTTC
>TRBD1|TRBV9|TRBJ1-2
CASSVGQGTNYGYTF
TGTGCCAGCAGCGTGGGACAGGGAACTAACTATGGCTACACCTTC
>-|TRBV5-1|TRBJ2-5
CASSLAIQGSGETQYF
TGCGCCAGCAGCTTAGCTATTCAGGGTTCCGGCGAGACCCAGTACTTC
>TRBD2|TRBV29-1|TRBJ2-1
CSVLKTSGGVF
TGCAGCGTTCTGAAGACTAGCGGGGGGGTCTTC
>TRBD2|TRBV7-6|TRBJ2-3
CASTLGGDADTQYF
TGTGCCAGCACCCTGGGGGGGGATGCAGATACGCAGTATTTT
>-|TRBV27|TRBJ2-7
CASSRGGPYYEQYF
TGTGCCAGCAGCCGCGGAGGACCCTACTACGAGCAGTACTTC
>-|TRBV29-1|TRBJ2-3
CSVGEGGRTDTQYF
TGCAGCGTTGGGGAAGGAGGGCGAACAGATACGCAGTATTTT
>TRBD1|TRBV7-4|TRBJ1-4
CASRSFRGRVEKLFF
TGTGCCAGCAGGTCGTTCAGGGGGCGGGTTGAAAAACTGTTTTTT
>-|TRBV29-1|TRBJ2-3
CSVEGVGTHTQYF
TGCAGCGTTGAGGGTGTAGGGACTCATACGCAGTATTTT
>TRBD2|TRBV6-1|TRBJ2-1
CASSAQGLAGANEQFF
TGTGCCAGCAGTGCACAGGGACTAGCGGGAGCGAATGAGCAGTTCTTC
>TRBD1|TRBV6-1|TRBJ1-2
CASSEASPGTGLFRYTF
TGTGCCAGCAGTGAAGCGTCCCCCGGGACAGGGTTATTTCGCTACACCTTC
>-|TRBV6-5|TRBJ2-5
CASSYSLLGETQYF
TGTGCCAGCAGTTACTCCCTACTCGGAGAGACCCAGTACTTC
>-|TRBV4-2|TRBJ2-3
CASSPRVAGADTQYF
TGTGCCAGCAGCCCCCGGGTCGCGGGGGCCGATACGCAGTATTTT
>-|TRBV30|TRBJ1-6
CAWNEQVPLNSPLHF
TGTGCCTGGAACGAACAGGTCCCCCTCAATTCACCCCTCCACTTT
>-|TRBV20-1|TRBJ2-3
CSAIGADTQYF
TGCAGTGCTATCGGTGCAGATACGCAGTATTTT